Listed below are T cell receptor beta chains from one sample, sequenced in a study of T cell responses to AZD1222 COVID-19 vaccine. Sequencing was performed with immunoSEQ multiplex PCR; in TCRdb, only in-frame clones are kept and a portion is missing. Among over 100,000 clones, approximately 86% were seen once, and the ten largest hold 2.6%. This material consisted of peripheral blood, taken 28 days after the second AZD1222 dose. All receptors come from an adult who received the AZD1222 COVID-19 vaccine. Both conserved end residues are part of each CDR3. A D gene is named only where the DNA matches it firmly. Some rows have no size entry. The others give once, few or many, or a class for an expanded clone.

clone_size	d_call	j_call	v_call	cdr3_aa	cdr3_nt
-	-	TRBJ1-2	TRBV4-2	CASSQSTNYGYTF	TGTGCCAGCAGCCAATCCACCAACTATGGCTACACCTTC
-	-	TRBJ2-5	TRBV4-3	CASSQELTAQETQYF	TGCGCCAGCAGCCAAGAATTGACGGCCCAAGAGACCCAGTACTTC
-	TRBD1	TRBJ1-6	TRBV28	CATGTGVYNSPLHF	TGTGCCACTGGGACAGGGGTTTATAATTCACCCCTCCACTTT
once	TRBD1	TRBJ2-2	TRBV18	CASSPFQGENTGELFF	TGTGCCAGCTCACCTTTTCAGGGGGAGAACACCGGGGAGCTGTTTTTT
-	-	TRBJ1-1	TRBV7-9	CASSLPRNTEAFF	TGTGCCAGCAGTCTCCCTCGGAACACTGAAGCTTTCTTT
-	TRBD2	TRBJ2-2	TRBV27	CASSLIAGGPRTGELFF	TGTGCCAGCAGTTTAATTGCGGGGGGCCCCCGCACCGGGGAGCTGTTTTTT
-	-	TRBJ1-5	TRBV2	CASSLVGLNQPQHF	TGTGCCAGCAGCTTAGTGGGGTTGAATCAGCCCCAGCATTTT
-	TRBD1	TRBJ1-2	TRBV5-1	CASGPGDRVFNYGYTF	TGCGCCAGCGGCCCGGGGGACAGGGTCTTTAACTATGGCTACACCTTC
-	-	TRBJ1-2	TRBV6-6	CASSNVQGGDYGYTF	TGTGCCAGCAGCAACGTACAGGGAGGGGACTATGGCTACACCTTC
-	TRBD2	TRBJ2-2	TRBV7-3	CASSPGLGNTGELFF	TGTGCCAGCAGTCCCGGACTAGGGAACACCGGGGAGCTGTTTTTT
-	-	TRBJ1-1	TRBV5-8	CASSLGGTHTEAFF	TGTGCCAGCAGCTTGGGCGGGACCCACACTGAAGCTTTCTTT
-	-	TRBJ1-6	TRBV25-1	CASNPEGANSPLHF	TGTGCCAGCAATCCTGAGGGCGCGAATTCACCCCTCCACTTT
once	TRBD1	TRBJ1-5	TRBV3-1/TRBV3-2	CASSQRQGLVQPQHF	TGTGCCAGCAGCCAAAGACAGGGGTTGGTTCAGCCCCAGCATTTT
-	-	TRBJ1-6	TRBV7-9	CASSRETTSPLHF	TGTGCCAGCAGTCGGGAGACCACTTCACCCCTCCACTTT
once	-	TRBJ1-1	TRBV7-9	CASRWVTEAFF	TGTGCCAGCAGGTGGGTGACTGAAGCTTTCTTT
few	-	TRBJ2-3	TRBV7-8	CASSPRLGGQYF	TGTGCCAGCAGCCCGAGGCTGGGAGGGCAGTATTTT
-	-	TRBJ1-1	TRBV5-1	CASSPRAVNTEAFF	TGCGCCAGCAGCCCCCGGGCCGTGAACACTGAAGCTTTCTTT
-	TRBD1	TRBJ2-7	TRBV27	CASRPGQSTYEQYF	TGTGCCAGCAGACCGGGACAGTCGACCTACGAGCAGTACTTC
few	-	TRBJ1-2	TRBV29-1	CSVGKSGYGYTF	TGCAGCGTTGGGAAGTCAGGGTATGGCTACACCTTC
-	TRBD1	TRBJ1-1	TRBV5-1	CASSLNSGGTEAFF	TGCGCCAGCAGCTTAAACTCAGGGGGTACTGAAGCTTTCTTT
once	-	TRBJ1-5	TRBV27	CASSFSGLGRNQPQHF	TGTGCCAGCAGTTTCTCCGGACTGGGACGAAATCAGCCCCAGCATTTT
-	-	TRBJ1-2	TRBV19	CASTRVSGIYGYTF	TGTGCCAGTACGAGGGTTTCCGGAATCTATGGCTACACCTTC
-	-	TRBJ1-2	TRBV15	CATSRVLGGYTF	TGTGCCACCAGCCGGGTTTTGGGGGGCTACACCTTC
few	-	TRBJ1-1	TRBV18	CASSEQRMNTEAFF	TGTGCCAGCTCAGAACAGAGAATGAACACTGAAGCTTTCTTT
-	TRBD1	TRBJ2-7	TRBV7-8	CASTAAATGAIYEQYF	TGTGCCAGCACCGCGGCCGCCACAGGGGCGATCTACGAGCAGTACTTC
-	TRBD1	TRBJ1-5	TRBV19	CASRSTGGSNQPQHF	TGTGCCAGTAGGAGTACAGGGGGAAGCAATCAGCCCCAGCATTTT
-	-	TRBJ1-6	TRBV6-1	CASSEVTDSPLHF	TGTGCCAGCAGTGAAGTGACGGATTCACCCCTCCACTTT
-	TRBD1	TRBJ1-1	TRBV7-9	CASSHLTGSTEAFF	TGTGCCAGCAGCCACCTGACAGGGAGCACTGAAGCTTTCTTT
-	TRBD1	TRBJ1-1	TRBV30	CAWSHTGGTEAFF	TGTGCCTGGAGTCATACAGGGGGCACTGAAGCTTTCTTT
-	TRBD1	TRBJ1-1	TRBV10-3	CAVGRQGATEAFF	TGTGCCGTAGGAAGACAGGGGGCCACTGAAGCTTTCTTT
-	-	TRBJ2-7	TRBV21-1	CASSMPVRPARNEQYF	TGTGCCAGCAGCATGCCGGTGAGGCCAGCGCGCAACGAGCAGTACTTC
-	-	TRBJ1-1	TRBV9	CASSVRESNTEAFF	TGTGCCAGCAGCGTCAGAGAGTCAAACACTGAAGCTTTCTTT
once	-	TRBJ1-5	TRBV5-1	CASSLVPGQPQHF	TGCGCCAGCAGCTTGGTTCCTGGCCAGCCCCAGCATTTT
-	TRBD1	TRBJ1-2	TRBV4-2	CASSQDGDRGRNGYTF	TGTGCCAGCAGCCAAGATGGGGACAGGGGGCGGAATGGCTACACCTTC
-	-	TRBJ1-1	TRBV4-3	CASSRQLNTEAFF	TGCGCCAGCAGCCGGCAGCTGAACACTGAAGCTTTCTTT
-	TRBD1	TRBJ1-5	TRBV7-9	CASSLAYGGTGSSNQPQHF	TGTGCCAGCAGCTTAGCGTATGGAGGGACAGGGTCTAGCAATCAGCCCCAGCATTTT
-	TRBD1	TRBJ2-1	TRBV9	CASGTGAVNEQFF	TGTGCCAGCGGAACAGGGGCGGTCAATGAGCAGTTCTTC
-	-	TRBJ1-2	TRBV11-2	CASSFNRGSYYGYTF	TGTGCCAGCAGCTTCAATCGCGGCTCCTACTATGGCTACACCTTC
-	TRBD1	TRBJ1-1	TRBV11-2	CASSTRTGNTEAFF	TGTGCCAGCAGCACACGGACAGGGAACACTGAAGCTTTCTTT
-	-	TRBJ2-7	TRBV9	CASSVGVAGFYEQYF	TGTGCCAGCAGCGTAGGTGTGGCAGGGTTCTACGAGCAGTACTTC
-	-	TRBJ2-2	TRBV5-1	CASSLAQGSTGELFF	TGCGCCAGCAGCTTGGCCCAGGGTAGCACCGGGGAGCTGTTTTTT
-	-	TRBJ2-1	TRBV10-2	CASSESAGGVNEQFF	TGCGCCAGCAGTGAGTCGGCAGGGGGGGTCAATGAGCAGTTCTTC
-	TRBD1	TRBJ1-2	TRBV5-1	CASSSLPGTGGGYTF	TGCGCCAGCAGCAGCCTACCCGGGACAGGGGGCGGCTACACCTTC
-	TRBD1	TRBJ1-5	TRBV19	CASRRGLGNQPQHF	TGTGCCAGTAGGAGGGGGCTTGGCAATCAGCCCCAGCATTTT
few	-	TRBJ1-6	TRBV12-3/TRBV12-4	CASTLRVGSPLHF	TGTGCCAGCACATTACGCGTAGGGTCACCCCTCCACTTT
-	TRBD2	TRBJ2-2	TRBV9	CASSVGPWAGGNTGELFF	TGTGCCAGCAGCGTAGGCCCCTGGGCGGGGGGAAACACCGGGGAGCTGTTTTTT
-	-	TRBJ2-7	TRBV19	CASSIPPRTYEQYF	TGTGCCAGTAGTATCCCTCCCAGGACCTACGAGCAGTACTTC
-	TRBD2	TRBJ2-2	TRBV5-1	CASSPGLAGANTGELFF	TGCGCCAGCAGCCCCGGACTAGCGGGGGCCAACACCGGGGAGCTGTTTTTT
few	-	TRBJ2-1	TRBV7-2	CASSLRGEYNEQFF	TGTGCCAGCAGCCTCCGGGGCGAATACAATGAGCAGTTCTTC
-	TRBD1	TRBJ2-7	TRBV25-1	CASSATGQAYEQYF	TGTGCCAGCAGTGCTACTGGACAGGCCTACGAGCAGTACTTC
once	-	TRBJ2-2	TRBV19	CASSIDTAGTGELFF	TGTGCCAGTAGTATAGACACCGCGGGCACCGGGGAGCTGTTTTTT
-	-	TRBJ1-4	TRBV28	CASEGTSEKLFF	TGTGCCAGCGAAGGGACAAGTGAAAAACTGTTTTTT
-	-	TRBJ2-7	TRBV7-9	CASSFSITYEQYF	TGTGCCAGCAGCTTCTCAATAACCTACGAGCAGTACTTC
-	-	TRBJ1-1	TRBV2	CASSDREYTEAFF	TGTGCCAGCAGTGATCGTGAGTACACTGAAGCTTTCTTT
-	-	TRBJ2-1	TRBV7-7	CASSASPPRTFNEQFF	TGTGCCAGCAGCGCGAGCCCGCCCCGAACTTTCAATGAGCAGTTCTTC
-	-	TRBJ1-3	TRBV19	CASTPWTALSGNTIYF	TGTGCCAGTACCCCATGGACGGCCCTCTCTGGAAACACCATATATTTT